This T cell receptor beta chain was sequenced during a study of T cell changes during pregnancy in multiple sclerosis. Data came from immunoSEQ multiplex PCR; TCRdb stores just in-frame clones and leaves some out. Of around 30,000 clones listed, 90% are singletons. The TCR was taken from a female donor with multiple sclerosis, enrolled in a pregnancy study. The source was CD8+ T cells from peripheral blood mononuclear cells, collected in the second trimester of pregnancy.

CDR3 amino acids: CASSSSGGEDTQYF. The CDR3 nucleotides are TGTGCCAGCAGCTCTAGCGGGGGGGAAGATACGCAGTATTTT. The chain has TRBV13 and TRBJ2-3, with TRBD2 matching over 12 bases. Germline V CDR1 and CDR2: PRHDT, FYEKMQ (reference sequence). J lost 5 bases, V lost 4 bases, and 1 base had no gene match. The CDR3 is 14 residues long.